The source of this TCR beta chain is a study of OX40 agonist ivuxolimab in advanced cancers. Study context: The mean age was approximately 60 years, ranging from 23 to 79, with approximately 85% of participants male.

Points on this clone: Its antigen is not identified.

Repertoires were generated with immunoSEQ multiplex PCR, while TCRdb's copy carries only in-frame clones and drops some. The sample yields approximately 80,000 clones, roughly 84% seen once. Findings of the study overall: Mean expanded clone counts were higher in CD8+ than CD4+ T cells. By week 6 at 0.1 to 3.0 mg/kg, blood CD4+ and CD8+ T cells had expanded clonally. A proportion of nonresponders additionally exhibited low normalized T-cell clonal expansion.

Germline CDR1 SGHAT, CDR2 FQNNGV. This CDR3 region has 16 residues. Trimming cost V 4 bases and J 3 bases, with 16 bases left between them. J is TRBJ2-1 and V is TRBV11-2; either TRBD1 or TRBD2 may fit D (5 bases each). The sequenced sample was CD4+ or CD8+ T cells sorted from blood, obtained in a trial of the OX40 agonist ivuxolimab. The sequence derives from an adult with an advanced solid tumor such as melanoma, head and neck, liver or kidney cancer. CDR3: CASSWTGTRIYNEQFF. CDR3 nucleotides: TGTGCCAGCAGCTGGACCGGGACGAGGATCTACAATGAGCAGTTCTTC.